This T cell receptor (beta chain) came from a study of blood T cells in healthy people across ages. Study-wide results and limits: Estimates drawn from one million T cells were deemed to understate diversity. With age, beta diversity per million T cells declined roughly linearly, significantly by around 43. A conclusive naive versus antigen-experienced comparison was prevented by the unsorted PBMCs.

There are a few counts of this clonotype. The antigen is unknown. The use of a sample-barcoded 5' primer and a J-beta primer mix characterized a second PCR of about 6 to 11 cycles. At least 2.5 million CDR3-containing paired-end reads were obtained per sample. One entry per CDR3 protein results from TCRdb running MiXCR on the 5' RACE reads. The sample contains some 1.1 million distinct CDR3 sequences, 30% to 40% of which appear only once. Sequencing was performed on blood. The sequence was obtained from a man aged 18-30 years in good health.

Here the CDR3 DNA reads TGTGCCAGCAGTTTAGTTGGGACAGACAATGGCTACACCTTC. This encodes CASSLVGTDNGYTF. V usage is TRBV28 and J usage is TRBJ1-2, with TRBD1 matching 7 bases. V trimming: 2 bases; J trimming: 6 bases; junction bases outside the gene matches: 6. The length of the CDR3 is 14 residues. Germline V gene lookup returns CDR1 MDHEN and CDR2 SYDVKM.